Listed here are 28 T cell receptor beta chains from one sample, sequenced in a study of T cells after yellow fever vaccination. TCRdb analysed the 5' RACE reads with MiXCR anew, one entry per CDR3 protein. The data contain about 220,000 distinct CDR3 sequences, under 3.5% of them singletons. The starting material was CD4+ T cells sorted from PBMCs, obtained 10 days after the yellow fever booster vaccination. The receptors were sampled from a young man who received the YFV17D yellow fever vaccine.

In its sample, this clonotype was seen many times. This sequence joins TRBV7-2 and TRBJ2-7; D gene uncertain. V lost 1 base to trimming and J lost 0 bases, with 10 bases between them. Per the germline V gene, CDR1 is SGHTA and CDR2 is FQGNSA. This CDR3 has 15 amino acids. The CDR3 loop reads CASSLGLGSSYEQYF. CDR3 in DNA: TGTGCCAGCAGCTTAGGGCTGGGCAGCTCCTACGAGCAGTACTTC.

The CDR3: CASRLRQAQETQYF. The CDR3 DNA follows: TGTGCCAGCAGGCTGAGACAGGCCCAAGAGACCCAGTACTTC. V is TRBV2 and J is TRBJ2-5, with D perhaps TRBD1 (6 bases). CDR1 is SNHLY and CDR2 is FYNNEI in the germline V gene. The CDR3 covers 14 residues. Between the trimmed V and J ends, which lost 6 bases and 1 base, there was a span of 12 bases.

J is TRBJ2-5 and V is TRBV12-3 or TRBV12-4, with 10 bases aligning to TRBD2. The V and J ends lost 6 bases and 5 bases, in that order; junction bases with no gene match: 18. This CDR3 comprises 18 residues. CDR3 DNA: TGTGCCAGCAGCTTACGAGTTGGGACTAGCGTGTTTGGGGAGACCCAGTACTTC. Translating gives CASSLRVGTSVFGETQYF.

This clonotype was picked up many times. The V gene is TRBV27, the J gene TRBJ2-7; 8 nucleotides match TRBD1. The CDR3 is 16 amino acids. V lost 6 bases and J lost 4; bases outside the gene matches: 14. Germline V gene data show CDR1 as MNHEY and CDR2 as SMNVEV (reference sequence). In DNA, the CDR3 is TGTGCCAGCAGACGGGACAGGCTTGTGTCAGCTTACGAGCAGTACGTC. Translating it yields CASRRDRLVSAYEQYV.

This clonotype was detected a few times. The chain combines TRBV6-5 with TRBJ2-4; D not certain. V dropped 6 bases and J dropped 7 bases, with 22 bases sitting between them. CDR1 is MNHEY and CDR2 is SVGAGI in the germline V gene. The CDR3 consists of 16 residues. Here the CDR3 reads CASSSHRMPNSNIQYF. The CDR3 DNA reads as TGTGCCAGCAGCTCACATCGGATGCCCAACTCTAACATTCAGTACTTC.

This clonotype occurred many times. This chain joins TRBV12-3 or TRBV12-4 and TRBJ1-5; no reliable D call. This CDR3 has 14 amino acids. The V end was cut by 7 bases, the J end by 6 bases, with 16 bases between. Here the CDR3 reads CASTTDRRSQPQHF. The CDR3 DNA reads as TGTGCCAGCACCACGGACCGTCGGAGTCAGCCCCAGCATTTT.

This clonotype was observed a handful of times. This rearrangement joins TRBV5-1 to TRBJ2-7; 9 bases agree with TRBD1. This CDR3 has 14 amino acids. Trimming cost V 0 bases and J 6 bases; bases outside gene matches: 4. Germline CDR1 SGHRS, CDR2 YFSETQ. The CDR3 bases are TGCGCCAGCAGCTTGGTGGGACAGGGCGGCGAGCAGTACTTC. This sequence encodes CASSLVGQGGEQYF.

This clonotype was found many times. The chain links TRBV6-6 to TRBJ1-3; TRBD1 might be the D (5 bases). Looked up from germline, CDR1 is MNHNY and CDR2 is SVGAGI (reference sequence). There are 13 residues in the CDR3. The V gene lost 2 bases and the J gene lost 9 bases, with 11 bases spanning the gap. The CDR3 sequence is CASSYGADSTIYF. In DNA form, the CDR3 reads TGTGCCAGCAGTTACGGGGCAGATAGCACCATATATTTT.

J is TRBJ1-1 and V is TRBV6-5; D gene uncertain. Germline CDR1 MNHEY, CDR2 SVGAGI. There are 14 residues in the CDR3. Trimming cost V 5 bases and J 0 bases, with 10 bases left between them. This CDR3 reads CASSPRELNTEAFF. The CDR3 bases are TGTGCCAGCAGTCCTCGGGAGCTGAACACTGAAGCTTTCTTT.

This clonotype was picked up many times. The CDR3 here is CASSSRGRDGPFQLFF. The CDR3 bases are TGTGCCAGCAGTTCCCGCGGACGGGACGGCCCGTTCCAACTGTTTTTT. The genes are TRBV6-5 and TRBJ1-4; TRBD1 is a possible D gene (5 bases). The CDR3 is 16 amino acids. Trimming removed 4 bases from V and 12 bases from J, with 24 bases in between. Germline CDR1 MNHEY, CDR2 SVGAGI.

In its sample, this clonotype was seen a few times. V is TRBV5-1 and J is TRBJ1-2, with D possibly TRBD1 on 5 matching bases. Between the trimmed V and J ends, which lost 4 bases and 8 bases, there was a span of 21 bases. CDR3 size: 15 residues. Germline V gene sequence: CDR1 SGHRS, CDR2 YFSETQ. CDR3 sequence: CASSLMTPGSGGYTF. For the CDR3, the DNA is TGCGCCAGCAGCCTCATGACCCCAGGGTCTGGCGGCTACACCTTC.

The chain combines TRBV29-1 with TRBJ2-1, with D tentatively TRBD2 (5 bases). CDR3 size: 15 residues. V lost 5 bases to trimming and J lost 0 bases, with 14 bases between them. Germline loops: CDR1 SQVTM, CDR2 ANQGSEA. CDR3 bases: TGCAGCGTTAAGGTGGGAGCCAGCTCCTACAATGAGCAGTTCTTC. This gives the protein CSVKVGASSYNEQFF.

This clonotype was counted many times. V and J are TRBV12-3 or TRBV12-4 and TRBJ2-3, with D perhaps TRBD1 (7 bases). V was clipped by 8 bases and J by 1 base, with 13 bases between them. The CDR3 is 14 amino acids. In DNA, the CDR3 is TGTGCCAGCGCAGGGGGGCTTGGCACAGATACGCAGTATTTT. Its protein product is CASAGGLGTDTQYF.

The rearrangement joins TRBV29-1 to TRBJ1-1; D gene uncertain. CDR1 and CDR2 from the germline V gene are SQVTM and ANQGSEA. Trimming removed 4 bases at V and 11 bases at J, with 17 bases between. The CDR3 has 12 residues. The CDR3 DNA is TGCAGCGTTGTAAAGGACCCCGGAGCCGCTTTCTTT. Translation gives CSVVKDPGAAFF.

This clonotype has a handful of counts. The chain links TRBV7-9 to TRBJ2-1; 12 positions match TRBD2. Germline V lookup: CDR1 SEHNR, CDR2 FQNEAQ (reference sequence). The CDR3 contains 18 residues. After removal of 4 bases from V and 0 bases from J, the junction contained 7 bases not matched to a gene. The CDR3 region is CASSYPRLAGVSYNEQFF. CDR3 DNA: TGTGCCAGCAGCTACCCGAGACTAGCGGGGGTCTCCTACAATGAGCAGTTCTTC.

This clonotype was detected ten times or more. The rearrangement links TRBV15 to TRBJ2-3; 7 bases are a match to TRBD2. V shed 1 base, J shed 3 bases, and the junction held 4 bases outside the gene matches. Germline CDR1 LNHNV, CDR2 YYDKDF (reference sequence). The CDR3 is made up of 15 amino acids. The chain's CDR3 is CATSRAISGTDTQYF. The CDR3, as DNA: TGTGCCACCAGCAGAGCAATTAGCGGGACAGATACGCAGTATTTT. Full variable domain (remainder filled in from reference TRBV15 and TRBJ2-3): DAMVIQNPRYQVTQFGKPVTLSCSQTLNHNVMYWYQQKSSQAPKLLFHYYDKDFNNEADTPDNFQSRRPNTSFCFLDIRSPGLGDTAMYLCATSRAISGTDTQYFGPGTRLTVL.

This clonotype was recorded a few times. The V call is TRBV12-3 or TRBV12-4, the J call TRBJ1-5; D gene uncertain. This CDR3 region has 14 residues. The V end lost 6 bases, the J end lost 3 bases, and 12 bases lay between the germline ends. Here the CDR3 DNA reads TGTGCCAGCAGCCCGACATCTTTCAATCAGCCCCAGCATTTT. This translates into CASSPTSFNQPQHF.

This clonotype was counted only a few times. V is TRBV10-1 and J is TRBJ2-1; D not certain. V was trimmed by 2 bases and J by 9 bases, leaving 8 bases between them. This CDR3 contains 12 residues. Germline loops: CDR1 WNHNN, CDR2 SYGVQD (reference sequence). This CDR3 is CASSEDRGEQFF. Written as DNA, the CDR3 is TGCGCCAGCAGTGAGGACCGCGGTGAGCAGTTCTTC.

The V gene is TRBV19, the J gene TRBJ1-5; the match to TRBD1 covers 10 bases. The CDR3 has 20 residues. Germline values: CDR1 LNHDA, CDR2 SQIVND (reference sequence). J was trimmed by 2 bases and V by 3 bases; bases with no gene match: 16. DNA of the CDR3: TGTGCCAGTAGTATGAGGTCCGGGACAGGGGTTCGGAATCGCAATCAGCCCCAGCATTTT. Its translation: CASSMRSGTGVRNRNQPQHF.

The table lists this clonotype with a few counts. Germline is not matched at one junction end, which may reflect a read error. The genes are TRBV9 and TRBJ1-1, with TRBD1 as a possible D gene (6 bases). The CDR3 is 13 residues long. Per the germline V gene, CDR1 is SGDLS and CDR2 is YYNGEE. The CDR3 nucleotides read TGTGCCAGCAGCCCCGCCGGGGGCACTGAAGTTTTCTTT. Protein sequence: CASSPAGGTEVFF.

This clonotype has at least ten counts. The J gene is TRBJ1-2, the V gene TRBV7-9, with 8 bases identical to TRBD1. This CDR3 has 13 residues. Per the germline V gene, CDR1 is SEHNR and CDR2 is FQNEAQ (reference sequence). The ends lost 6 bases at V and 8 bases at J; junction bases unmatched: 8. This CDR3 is CASSSTGDGGYTF. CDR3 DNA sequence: TGTGCCAGCAGTTCGACAGGGGACGGAGGCTACACCTTC.

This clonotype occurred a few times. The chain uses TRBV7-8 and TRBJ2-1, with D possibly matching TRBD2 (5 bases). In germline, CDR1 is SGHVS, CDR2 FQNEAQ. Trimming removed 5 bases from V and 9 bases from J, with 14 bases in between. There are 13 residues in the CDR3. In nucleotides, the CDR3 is TGTGCCAGCAGCCCCGTATTTGCGGGTGAGCAGTTCTTC. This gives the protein CASSPVFAGEQFF.

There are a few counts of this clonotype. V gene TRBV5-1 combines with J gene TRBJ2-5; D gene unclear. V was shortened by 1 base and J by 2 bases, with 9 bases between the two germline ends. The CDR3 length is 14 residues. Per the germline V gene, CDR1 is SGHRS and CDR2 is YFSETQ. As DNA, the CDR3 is TGCGCCAGCAGCTTGTTTGCGGATCAAGAGACCCAGTACTTC. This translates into CASSLFADQETQYF.

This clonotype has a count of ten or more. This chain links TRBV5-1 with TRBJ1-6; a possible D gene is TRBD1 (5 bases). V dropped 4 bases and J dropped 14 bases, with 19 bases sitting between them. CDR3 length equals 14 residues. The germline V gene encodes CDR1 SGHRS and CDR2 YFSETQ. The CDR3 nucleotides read TGCGCCAGCAGCCCGTTCCTCTCTCGGGACGCCCTCCACTTT. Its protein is CASSPFLSRDALHF. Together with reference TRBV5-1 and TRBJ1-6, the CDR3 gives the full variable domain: KAGVTQTPRYLIKTRGQQVTLSCSPISGHRSVSWYQQTPGQGLQFLFEYFSETQRNKGNFPGRFSGRQFSNSRSEMNVSTLELGDSALYLCASSPFLSRDALHFGNGTRLTVT.

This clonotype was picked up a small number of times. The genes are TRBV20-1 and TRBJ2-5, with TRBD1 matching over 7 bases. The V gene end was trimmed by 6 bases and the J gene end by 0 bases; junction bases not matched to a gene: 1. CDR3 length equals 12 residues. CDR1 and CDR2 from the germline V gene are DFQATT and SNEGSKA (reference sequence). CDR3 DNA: TGCAGTGCCACAGGGGACCAAGAGACCCAGTACTTC. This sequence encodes CSATGDQETQYF.

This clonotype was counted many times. The CDR3 bases are TGCGCCAGCACCAAAGGGGGTCGAGAGACCCAGTACTTC. Protein sequence: CASTKGGRETQYF. The chain combines TRBV5-1 with TRBJ2-5; possible D gene TRBD1, 6 bases. The CDR3 covers 13 residues. Between the trimmed V and J ends, which lost 6 bases and 4 bases, there was a span of 13 bases. Germline lookup yields CDR1 SGHRS and CDR2 YFSETQ.

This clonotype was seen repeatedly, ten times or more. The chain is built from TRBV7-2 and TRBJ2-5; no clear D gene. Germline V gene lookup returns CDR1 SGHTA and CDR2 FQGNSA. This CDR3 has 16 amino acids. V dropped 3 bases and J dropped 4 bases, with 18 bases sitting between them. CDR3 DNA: TGTGCCAGCAGCTTCATGTTGATCCCGGGTCCAGAGACCCAGTACTTC. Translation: CASSFMLIPGPETQYF.

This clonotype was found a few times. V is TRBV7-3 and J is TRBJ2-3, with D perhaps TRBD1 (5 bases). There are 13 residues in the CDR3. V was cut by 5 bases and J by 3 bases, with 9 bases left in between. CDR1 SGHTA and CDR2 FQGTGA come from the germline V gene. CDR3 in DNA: TGTGCCAGCAGCCAAGGGGTGACAGATACGCAGTATTTT. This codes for CASSQGVTDTQYF.